The sequence of this T cell receptor (beta chain) was determined in a study of T cell responses to AZD1222 COVID-19 vaccine. General study points: Just a handful of people given AZD1222 tested seropositive at baseline.

On this clone: Its target is not known.

Generated by immunoSEQ multiplex PCR, the TCRdb table keeps only in-frame clones and is missing some. Of 77,000 or so clones in the sample, approximately 90% were seen once. This CDR3 is built from 15 residues. Germline assignment: CDR1 MNHEY and CDR2 SVGAGI. Trimming took 6 bases from V and 1 from J, leaving 13 bases between them. The sample consisted of peripheral blood, taken 28 days after the second AZD1222 dose. The rearrangement uses TRBV6-5 and TRBJ1-5, with TRBD1 as a possible D gene (5 bases). This TCR was sampled from an adult who received the AZD1222 COVID-19 vaccine. This chain's CDR3 is CASRGRASSNQPQHF. CDR3 nucleotides: TGTGCCAGCAGGGGCAGGGCGAGCAGCAATCAGCCCCAGCATTTT.